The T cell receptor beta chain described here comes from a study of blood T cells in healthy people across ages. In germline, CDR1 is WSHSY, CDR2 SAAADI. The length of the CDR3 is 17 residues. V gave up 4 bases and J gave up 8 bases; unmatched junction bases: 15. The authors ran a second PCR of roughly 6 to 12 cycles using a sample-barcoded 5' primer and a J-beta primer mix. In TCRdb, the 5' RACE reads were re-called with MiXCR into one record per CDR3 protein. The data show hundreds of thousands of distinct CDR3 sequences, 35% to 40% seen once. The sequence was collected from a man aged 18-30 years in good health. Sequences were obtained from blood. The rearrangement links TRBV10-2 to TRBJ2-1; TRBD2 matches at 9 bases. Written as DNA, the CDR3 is TGCGCCAGCAGTGGGGAACCCTGGAGCGGGGGGTTCGATGAGCAGTTCTTC. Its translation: CASSGEPWSGGFDEQFF.